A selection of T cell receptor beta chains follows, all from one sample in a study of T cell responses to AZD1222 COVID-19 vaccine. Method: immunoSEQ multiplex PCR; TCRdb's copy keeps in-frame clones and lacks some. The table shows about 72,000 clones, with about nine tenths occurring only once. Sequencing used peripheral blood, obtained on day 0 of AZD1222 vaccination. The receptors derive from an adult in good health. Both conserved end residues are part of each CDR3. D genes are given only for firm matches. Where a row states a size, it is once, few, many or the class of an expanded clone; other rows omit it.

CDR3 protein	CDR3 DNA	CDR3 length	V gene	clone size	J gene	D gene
CASSLNGNTEAFF	TGTGCCAGCAGCTTGAACGGGAACACTGAAGCTTTCTTT	13	TRBV7-2	.	TRBJ1-1	.
CASSLVPGLGTEAFF	TGTGCCAGCAGCTTGGTCCCGGGATTGGGCACTGAAGCTTTCTTT	15	TRBV5-6	.	TRBJ1-1	.
CASSAWDGQYGYTF	TGTGCCAGCAGCGCCTGGGACGGACAATATGGCTACACCTTC	14	TRBV9	.	TRBJ1-2	.
CASSFQTSGDEQYF	TGCGCCAGCAGCTTCCAGACTAGCGGGGACGAGCAGTACTTC	14	TRBV5-1	.	TRBJ2-7	TRBD2
CASSPGTGRSGYTF	TGTGCCAGCTCCCCCGGGACAGGGAGGTCTGGCTACACCTTC	14	TRBV18	.	TRBJ1-2	TRBD1
CASSYHFPEQVLYEQYF	TGTGCCAGCAGTTATCACTTTCCCGAACAGGTGCTCTACGAGCAGTACTTC	17	TRBV6-2/TRBV6-3	.	TRBJ2-7	.
CASRGTVGSHEQYF	TGTGCCAGCAGGGGGACTGTGGGGTCTCACGAGCAGTACTTC	14	TRBV2	.	TRBJ2-7	.
CASSPGRLNEQYF	TGTGCCAGCAGCCCAGGACGTCTGAACGAGCAGTACTTC	13	TRBV7-2	.	TRBJ2-7	.
CASSRRRMNTEAFF	TGTGCCAGCAGCCGCAGGCGCATGAACACTGAAGCTTTCTTT	14	TRBV6-5	.	TRBJ1-1	.
CAWTLYPLGTGTTYEQYF	TGTGCCTGGACCCTGTATCCGCTCGGGACAGGGACCACCTACGAGCAGTACTTC	18	TRBV30	.	TRBJ2-7	TRBD1
CASSAGDSYNEQFF	TGTGCCAGCAGCGCGGGGGACTCCTACAATGAGCAGTTCTTC	14	TRBV7-3	.	TRBJ2-1	TRBD2
CASSVAPNYGYTF	TGTGCCAGCAGCGTAGCCCCCAACTATGGCTACACCTTC	13	TRBV9	.	TRBJ1-2	.
CASRLEDPRKARNTIYF	TGTGCAAGTCGCTTAGAGGACCCAAGGAAAGCTCGAAACACCATATATTTT	17	TRBV12-2	.	TRBJ1-3	.
CASSWTGVEQYF	TGTGCCAGCAGCTGGACAGGGGTCGAGCAGTACTTC	12	TRBV2	.	TRBJ2-7	TRBD1
CASTRPEGAYEQYF	TGTGCCAGCACTCGTCCCGAAGGGGCCTACGAGCAGTACTTC	14	TRBV28	.	TRBJ2-7	.
CASSPGTGGMGNQPQHF	TGTGCCAGCAGCCCCGGGACAGGGGGCATGGGCAATCAGCCCCAGCATTTT	17	TRBV7-6	.	TRBJ1-5	TRBD1
CASSFPGRTGELFF	TGTGCCAGCAGCTTTCCGGGACGGACCGGGGAGCTGTTTTTT	14	TRBV5-5	.	TRBJ2-2	.
CAWSVPGRESGYTF	TGTGCCTGGAGTGTACCCGGCAGGGAAAGCGGCTACACCTTC	14	TRBV30	.	TRBJ1-2	.
CASSSAGSVYNEQFF	TGTGCCAGCAGCTCGGCCGGATCCGTCTACAATGAGCAGTTCTTC	15	TRBV7-2	.	TRBJ2-1	.
CASVKQATNEKLFF	TGTGCCAGCGTTAAGCAGGCAACTAATGAAAAACTGTTTTTT	14	TRBV28	.	TRBJ1-4	.
CASSLDLAGIASGANVLTF	TGTGCCAGCAGCTTAGATTTGGCAGGAATCGCCTCTGGGGCCAACGTCCTGACTTTC	19	TRBV11-2	.	TRBJ2-6	.
CASSLKRGNQPQHF	TGTGCCAGCAGCTTAAAACGGGGCAATCAGCCCCAGCATTTT	14	TRBV7-2	.	TRBJ1-5	.
CATSRERGDNSPLHF	TGTGCCACCAGCAGGGAAAGGGGGGACAATTCACCCCTCCACTTT	15	TRBV15	.	TRBJ1-6	.
CASSPQVSGEQYF	TGTGCCAGCTCACCCCAGGTGTCGGGAGAGCAGTACTTC	13	TRBV18	.	TRBJ2-7	.
CASSIANSNQPQHF	TGTGCCAGTAGTATAGCCAATAGCAATCAGCCCCAGCATTTT	14	TRBV19	.	TRBJ1-5	.
CASSGPGVTSEQYF	TGTGCCAGCAGTGGACCCGGGGTAACGTCCGAGCAGTACTTC	14	TRBV2	few	TRBJ2-7	.
CASSLAGGYNEQFF	TGTGCCAGCAGCTTAGCGGGGGGTTACAATGAGCAGTTCTTC	14	TRBV11-1	.	TRBJ2-1	.
CASSRGQNNEKLFF	TGTGCCAGCAGCCGCGGACAGAATAATGAAAAACTGTTTTTT	14	TRBV7-9	.	TRBJ1-4	.
CASSQLVTSSYNEQFF	TGTGCCAGCAGCCAATTAGTGACTAGCTCCTACAATGAGCAGTTCTTC	16	TRBV3-1/TRBV3-2	once	TRBJ2-1	.
CASSIVTGNQPQHF	TGTGCCAGTAGTATAGTAACAGGGAATCAGCCCCAGCATTTT	14	TRBV19	.	TRBJ1-5	.
CATSNPRQPQHF	TGTGCCACCAGCAATCCAAGGCAGCCCCAGCATTTT	12	TRBV15	.	TRBJ1-5	.
CASSPIAGSSYNEQFF	TGTGCCAGCTCACCGATAGCGGGATCGTCCTACAATGAGCAGTTCTTC	16	TRBV18	.	TRBJ2-1	TRBD2
CASSARGVYNEQFF	TGTGCCAGCAGCGCGCGCGGAGTCTACAATGAGCAGTTCTTC	14	TRBV5-8	once	TRBJ2-1	.
CASSPFGNQPQHF	TGCGCCAGCAGCCCCTTTGGGAATCAGCCCCAGCATTTT	13	TRBV5-1	.	TRBJ1-5	.
CASSPRTGGADTIYF	TGTGCCAGCAGCCCCCGGACAGGGGGCGCAGACACCATATATTTT	15	TRBV7-3	.	TRBJ1-3	TRBD1
CASSPMSQNTEAFF	TGTGCCAGCAGCCCCATGTCCCAGAACACTGAAGCTTTCTTT	14	TRBV7-2	.	TRBJ1-1	.
CASSLDPGGRDTQYF	TGTGCCAGCAGCTTAGACCCGGGGGGCAGAGATACGCAGTATTTT	15	TRBV7-8	.	TRBJ2-3	.
CASSLRRRRELFF	TGTGCCAGCAGCTTACGGCGACGCAGGGAGCTGTTTTTT	13	TRBV11-1	.	TRBJ2-2	.
CATSDLGQGEKYNEQFF	TGTGCCACCAGTGATTTGGGCCAGGGGGAAAAGTACAATGAGCAGTTCTTC	17	TRBV24-1	.	TRBJ2-1	TRBD1
CSVGEAAEGKLFF	TGCAGCGTTGGAGAGGCGGCAGAGGGAAAACTGTTTTTT	13	TRBV29-1	.	TRBJ1-4	.
CASSQDGLTEAFF	TGTGCCAGCAGCCAAGATGGCTTAACTGAAGCTTTCTTT	13	TRBV4-2	.	TRBJ1-1	.
CASSLQGRGNQPQHF	TGTGCCAGCAGTCTTCAGGGGCGAGGCAATCAGCCCCAGCATTTT	15	TRBV2	.	TRBJ1-5	.
CASSERIQETQYF	TGTGCCAGCAGTGAACGGATTCAAGAGACCCAGTACTTC	13	TRBV6-1	.	TRBJ2-5	.
CASRSLAPGNTIYF	TGTGCCAGCAGGTCTCTAGCCCCTGGAAACACCATATATTTT	14	TRBV6-5	once	TRBJ1-3	.
CASSLRSREGRGTQYF	TGTGCCAGCAGCCTCCGGTCGCGGGAGGGCCGTGGTACGCAGTATTTT	16	TRBV7-2	.	TRBJ2-3	TRBD2
CASSEPGAEETQYF	TGTGCCAGCAGTGAGCCGGGGGCGGAAGAGACCCAGTACTTC	14	TRBV6-1	once	TRBJ2-5	.